One sample yielded the 26 T cell receptor beta chains listed below, sequenced in a study of identical twins. Each CDR3 protein gets one entry after TCRdb re-called the 5' RACE reads with MiXCR. The repertoire holds hundreds of thousands of distinct CDR3 sequences, with less than 25% as singletons. This same sample was also part of a study on T cells expressing NK-cell markers.

Specimen: PBMCs. These TCRs come from a woman aged 18-30 years in good health.

The chain employs TRBV12-3 or TRBV12-4 and TRBJ1-5, with D possibly being TRBD1 (6 bases). The length of the CDR3 is 13 residues. Trimming removed 4 bases at V and 4 bases at J, with 8 bases between. DNA for the CDR3: TGTGCCAGCAGTTCAGGGGATAATCAGCCCCAGCATTTT. It is translated as CASSSGDNQPQHF.

This clonotype was detected only a few times. The chain is built from TRBV20-1 and TRBJ1-2; TRBD1 might be the D (5 bases). The CDR3 contains 15 residues. Germline CDR1 DFQATT, CDR2 SNEGSKA (reference sequence). V shed 2 bases and J shed 1 base, with 14 bases lying between them. CDR3 nucleotides: TGCAGTGCTAGACAAGACAGCCAGTTTAACTATGGCTACACCTTC. Its translation: CSARQDSQFNYGYTF.

V usage is TRBV4-1 and J usage is TRBJ2-1, with D perhaps matching TRBD1 (6 bases). This CDR3 region has 17 residues. The ends were cut back, 4 bases at V and 2 bases at J, with 18 bases in the middle. Germline values: CDR1 MGHRA, CDR2 YSYEKL. CDR3 amino acids: CASSRGGGGETYNEQFF. For the CDR3, the DNA is TGCGCCAGCAGCCGGGGTGGGGGCGGTGAAACCTACAATGAGCAGTTCTTC.

This clonotype has only a few counts. The V and J genes are TRBV5-5 and TRBJ2-7; no clear D gene. V lost 4 bases and J lost 3, with 8 bases in between. Looked up from germline, CDR1 is SGHKS and CDR2 is YYEKEE (reference sequence). The CDR3 length is 12 residues. The CDR3 DNA follows: TGTGCCAGCAGCAAACAGAACTACGAGCAGTACTTC. It specifies CASSKQNYEQYF.

This clonotype was counted between two and nine times. This sequence joins TRBV15 and TRBJ1-1; 7 nucleotides agree with TRBD1. J was trimmed by 8 bases and V by 6 bases; bases with no gene match: 15. CDR1 is LNHNV, CDR2 YYDKDF, per germline (reference sequence). CDR3 length: 15 amino acids. The CDR3 sequence: CATSPGGGYKAEAFF. DNA for the CDR3: TGTGCCACCAGTCCAGGGGGGGGATACAAGGCGGAAGCTTTCTTT.

The V gene is TRBV20-1, the J gene TRBJ2-1; 10 nucleotides match TRBD2. Germline lookup yields CDR1 DFQATT and CDR2 SNEGSKA (reference sequence). V lost 3 bases and J lost 3; bases outside the gene matches: 11. This CDR3 contains 17 residues. The DNA for the CDR3 is TGCAGTGCTAGGGGGGAGCTAGCGGGAGTCCACTACAATGAGCAGTTCTTC. Translating gives CSARGELAGVHYNEQFF.

With regard to this clonotype: A much larger clonotype is one base distant, so this may be a read error. The V call is TRBV9, the J call TRBJ1-6, with no clear D. There are 14 residues in the CDR3. The germline gives CDR1 SGDLS, CDR2 YYNGEE. Written as DNA, the CDR3 is TGTGCCAGCAGCGTAGGCCTAGAGGATTCATCCCTCCACTTT. This encodes CASSVGLEDSSLHF.

The chain has TRBV5-5 and TRBJ1-2; no clear D. Germline V gene lookup returns CDR1 SGHKS and CDR2 YYEKEE (reference sequence). Trimming removed 0 bases from V and 5 bases from J, with 11 bases in between. The CDR3 runs 14 residues. CDR3 loop: CASSLAQPSYGYTF. In nucleotides, the CDR3 is TGTGCCAGCAGCTTGGCTCAGCCAAGTTATGGCTACACCTTC.

The rearrangement uses TRBV7-2 and TRBJ1-1, with TRBD1 matching 7 bases. The germline gives CDR1 SGHTA, CDR2 FQGNSA. The J segment lost 4 bases and the V segment lost 5 bases, leaving 4 bases of the junction unmatched. This CDR3 spans 13 amino acids. DNA for the CDR3: TGTGCCAGCAGCCTGGGACAGCTCACTGAAGCTTTCTTT. Protein: CASSLGQLTEAFF.

This clonotype turned up a few times. The rearrangement joins TRBV5-1 to TRBJ2-7; D not resolved. The V gene's germline CDR1 is SGHRS and CDR2 YFSETQ. The V end lost 4 bases, the J end lost 6 bases, and 17 bases lay between the germline ends. The CDR3 runs 14 residues. CDR3 in DNA: TGCGCCAGCAGCCCTGCCCCCCTCTCGGCCGAGCAGTACTTC. Amino acids: CASSPAPLSAEQYF.

In this sample, this clonotype turned up many times. The chain recombines TRBV6-1 with TRBJ1-1, with unresolved D. The CDR3 runs 10 residues. V lost 6 bases, J lost 7 bases, and 6 bases lay in between. Germline loops: CDR1 MNHNS, CDR2 SASEGT. CDR3 in amino acids: CASRRIEAFF. CDR3 DNA sequence: TGTGCCAGCAGGCGGATTGAAGCTTTCTTT.

This clonotype was observed a handful of times. The rearrangement uses TRBV7-9 and TRBJ2-5; no clear D gene. The germline V and J ends were trimmed by 5 bases and 5 bases, with 9 bases remaining between them. The CDR3 extends over 12 amino acids. Per the germline V gene, CDR1 is SEHNR and CDR2 is FQNEAQ (reference sequence). CDR3 sequence (DNA): TGTGCCAGCAGCCCCTCCATGGAGACCCAGTACTTC. This codes for CASSPSMETQYF. The full variable domain, with the rest looked up from reference TRBV7-9 and TRBJ2-5, is DTGVSQNPRHKITKRGQNVTFRCDPISEHNRLYWYRQTLGQGPEFLTYFQNEAQLEKSRLLSDRFSAERPKGSFSTLEIQRTEQGDSAMYLCASSPSMETQYFGPGTRLLVL.

This clonotype was detected only a few times. The CDR3, as DNA: TGTGCCAGCAGCCTACCGGGACTTTCTGGTGATACGCAGTATTTT. Protein: CASSLPGLSGDTQYF. This chain links TRBV5-6 with TRBJ2-3; D possibly corresponds to TRBD2 (6 bases). This CDR3 has 15 amino acids. The germline V and J ends were trimmed by 4 bases and 6 bases, with 18 bases remaining between them. The germline gives CDR1 SGHDT, CDR2 YYEEEE.

The sample holds many counts of this clonotype. The chain uses TRBV20-1 and TRBJ2-1; either TRBD1 or TRBD2 may fit D (5 bases each). Trimming took 5 bases from V and 3 from J, leaving 14 bases between them. The CDR3 has 14 amino acids. CDR1 is DFQATT and CDR2 is SNEGSKA in the germline V gene (reference sequence). CDR3 protein: CSALGRWIYNEQFF. The CDR3, as DNA: TGCAGTGCTTTGGGACGCTGGATCTACAATGAGCAGTTCTTC.

J is TRBJ2-3 and V is TRBV6-1; 11 nucleotides match TRBD2. Germline CDR1 and CDR2: MNHNS and SASEGT. Trimming at V came to 7 bases and at J to 5 bases, leaving 8 bases not matched to a gene. CDR3 size: 15 residues. The CDR3 coding sequence is TGTGCCAGCAAACTAGCGGGGGCCCTTAGAGATACGCAGTATTTT. It codes for CASKLAGALRDTQYF.

This clonotype was picked up many times. The rearrangement uses TRBV7-9 and TRBJ2-4; 8 nucleotides match TRBD2. Unmatched junction bases numbered 6, after V lost 5 bases and J lost 3 bases. The CDR3 length is 15 residues. CDR1 and CDR2 (germline): SEHNR, FQNEAQ (reference sequence). The CDR3 sequence is CASSLPGTSKNIQYF. The DNA of the CDR3 is TGTGCCAGCAGCCTACCCGGGACTAGCAAAAACATTCAGTACTTC.

This clonotype was observed a handful of times. CDR3: CAEGDTEAFF. Written as DNA, the CDR3 is TGTGCCGAGGGGGACACTGAAGCTTTCTTT. The gene calls are TRBV2 and TRBJ1-1, with a tentative D call TRBD1 (6 bases). Per germline, CDR1 SNHLY and CDR2 FYNNEI. V lost 11 bases, J lost 3 bases, and 7 bases lay in between. This CDR3 spans 10 amino acids.

This clonotype was found many times. The chain recombines TRBV5-1 with TRBJ2-5; D is ambiguous. The germline gives CDR1 SGHRS, CDR2 YFSETQ. V lost 0 bases to trimming and J lost 4 bases, with 13 bases between them. The CDR3 consists of 15 residues. CDR3 nucleotide sequence: TGCGCCAGCAGCTTGGGCAGCAGGCCCTTAGAGACCCAGTACTTC. Translated, it gives CASSLGSRPLETQYF. The variable domain in full, completed from reference TRBV5-1 and TRBJ2-5, reads KAGVTQTPRYLIKTRGQQVTLSCSPISGHRSVSWYQQTPGQGLQFLFEYFSETQRNKGNFPGRFSGRQFSNSRSEMNVSTLELGDSALYLCASSLGSRPLETQYFGPGTRLLVL.

This clonotype was found a few times. V is TRBV20-1 and J is TRBJ2-5; 7 bases are shared with TRBD1. Germline lookup yields CDR1 DFQATT and CDR2 SNEGSKA (reference sequence). The CDR3 length is 13 residues. The ends lost 3 bases at V and 5 bases at J; junction bases unmatched: 6. The CDR3 protein is CSASARGRETQYF. DNA of the CDR3: TGCAGTGCTAGCGCGAGGGGGCGTGAGACCCAGTACTTC.

This clonotype was observed a few times. The chain couples TRBV20-1 to TRBJ2-7, with 7 bases aligning to TRBD2. Germline V CDR1 and CDR2: DFQATT, SNEGSKA (reference sequence). Trimming took 6 bases from V and 5 from J; bases not matched to a gene: 16. This CDR3 has 15 residues. CDR3 DNA: TGCAGTGCCCCACTTGGGGGGAGGGCTCGCAACGAGCAGTACTTC. Translation: CSAPLGGRARNEQYF.

This clonotype has just a few counts. V is TRBV12-3 or TRBV12-4 and J is TRBJ2-7; maybe TRBD1 (6 bases). Trimming shortened V by 6 bases and J by 4 bases, and 16 bases separated the two germline ends. CDR3 size: 14 residues. This chain's CDR3 is CASSRTGQRYEQYF. The CDR3 nucleotides are TGTGCCAGCAGCCGGACTGGACAGAGGTACGAGCAGTACTTC.

This clonotype was observed a handful of times. The J gene is TRBJ2-5, the V gene TRBV4-3; the match to TRBD1 covers 8 bases. The CDR3 extends over 14 amino acids. The trim removed 4 bases at V and 0 bases at J, leaving 1 base unmatched. Germline V gene data show CDR1 as LGHNA and CDR2 as YSLEER. The CDR3 coding sequence is TGCGCCAGCAGCCGGACAGGGCACCAAGAGACCCAGTACTTC. It translates to CASSRTGHQETQYF.

The chain employs TRBV6-5 and TRBJ2-6; D remains ambiguous. The germline CDR1 and CDR2 sequences are MNHEY and SVGAGI. V was cut by 2 bases and J by 0 bases, with 8 bases left in between. The CDR3 consists of 16 residues. The CDR3 loop reads CASSYKYNSGANVLTF. The CDR3, as DNA: TGTGCCAGCAGTTACAAGTATAACTCTGGGGCCAACGTCCTGACTTTC.

This clonotype was picked up a small number of times. This rearrangement joins TRBV6-1 to TRBJ2-5; D is ambiguous. The CDR3 extends over 14 amino acids. Germline CDR1 MNHNS, CDR2 SASEGT. Trimming cost V 6 bases and J 3 bases, with 14 bases left between them. CDR3 protein: CASSPNSEKETQYF. CDR3 DNA: TGTGCCAGCAGCCCCAATTCAGAGAAAGAGACCCAGTACTTC.

The V and J genes are TRBV5-1 and TRBJ2-3; D is undetermined. Trimming removed 4 bases from V and 1 base from J, with 19 bases in between. Germline V gene data show CDR1 as SGHRS and CDR2 as YFSETQ. The CDR3 length is 17 residues. CDR3 in amino acids: CASSPPTGEWGTDTQYF. The CDR3, as DNA: TGCGCCAGCAGCCCGCCGACTGGCGAATGGGGCACAGATACGCAGTATTTT.

The rearrangement uses TRBV6-1 and TRBJ2-3, with D possibly being TRBD2 (5 bases). The CDR3 runs 16 residues. Germline CDR1 reads MNHNS; CDR2 reads SASEGT. Trimming took 1 base from V and 2 from J, leaving 13 bases between them. For the CDR3, the DNA is TGTGCCAGCAGTGAAGTTTTACGGGGAAACACAGATACGCAGTATTTT. Translation gives CASSEVLRGNTDTQYF.